Below are 27 T cell receptor beta chains sequenced from a single sample in a study of T cell responses to AZD1222 COVID-19 vaccine. Sequencing used immunoSEQ multiplex PCR; TCRdb keeps in-frame clones, though not all of them. The sample has roughly 180,000 clones, roughly 94% seen once. The sample consisted of peripheral blood, taken 28 days after the second AZD1222 dose. The origin of the receptors is an adult who received the AZD1222 COVID-19 vaccine.

This clone was found once. The rearrangement links TRBV28 to TRBJ1-2, with D perhaps TRBD1 (5 bases). Trimming pared 6 bases from V and 4 bases from J, leaving 18 bases between. Germline CDR1 is MDHEN and CDR2 is SYDVKM. The length of the CDR3 is 15 residues. The CDR3 region is CASRRPIQGIYGYTF. For the CDR3, the DNA is TGTGCCAGCAGACGCCCTATCCAGGGCATCTATGGCTACACCTTC.

The rearrangement uses TRBV12-5 and TRBJ1-5; D may be TRBD1 (5 bases). From germline, CDR1 is LGHNT and CDR2 FRNRAP. V lost 1 base, J lost 0 bases, and 7 bases lay in between. CDR3 length: 15 residues. This CDR3 is CASGLGGISNQPQHF. CDR3 DNA: TGTGCTAGTGGTTTGGGGGGGATTAGCAATCAGCCCCAGCATTTT. The variable domain in full, with the rest retrieved from reference TRBV12-5 and TRBJ1-5, is DARVTQTPRHKVTEMGQEVTMRCQPILGHNTVFWYRQTMMQGLELLAYFRNRAPLDDSGMPKDRFSAEMPDATLATLKIQPSEPRDSAVYFCASGLGGISNQPQHFGDGTRLSIL.

This clone occurred once. DNA of the CDR3: TGCGCCAGCAGCGGACAGTGGAATTCACCCCTCCACTTT. Amino acids: CASSGQWNSPLHF. The chain employs TRBV10-2 and TRBJ1-6, with D perhaps matching TRBD1 (6 bases). The CDR3 loop spans 13 amino acids. Germline V gives CDR1 WSHSY, CDR2 SAAADI. V was pared by 6 bases and J by 7 bases, with 10 bases between.

This chain joins TRBV10-1 and TRBJ2-6; tentatively, D is TRBD1 (5 bases). Trimming pared 4 bases from V and 0 bases from J, leaving 7 bases between. CDR1 and CDR2 (germline): WNHNN, SYGVQD (reference sequence). CDR3 length: 15 amino acids. CDR3 nucleotides: TGCGCCAGCAGTGCCCAGGGCTCTGGGGCCAACGTCCTGACTTTC. Amino acid sequence: CASSAQGSGANVLTF.

The sample holds one count of this clone. J is TRBJ1-1 and V is TRBV6-1; D not certain. The V gene lost 8 bases and the J gene lost 3 bases, with 13 bases spanning the gap. Germline V lookup: CDR1 MNHNS, CDR2 SASEGT. This CDR3 region has 13 residues. The CDR3 region has the DNA TGTGCCAGCCAAAGGATGGAGGACACTGAAGCTTTCTTT. This encodes CASQRMEDTEAFF.

The chain joins TRBV5-4 to TRBJ2-1; possible D gene TRBD1, 7 bases. CDR3 length equals 15 residues. Germline V gives CDR1 SGHNT, CDR2 YYREEE (reference sequence). Trimming took off 2 bases at V and 2 bases at J, with 11 bases between the two ends. CDR3 in amino acids: CASSFDREAYNEQFF. The CDR3 coding sequence is TGTGCCAGCAGCTTCGACAGGGAGGCCTACAATGAGCAGTTCTTC. The variable domain in full, completed from reference TRBV5-4 and TRBJ2-1, reads ETGVTQSPTHLIKTRGQQVTLRCSSQSGHNTVSWYQQALGQGPQFIFQYYREEENGRGNFPPRFSGLQFPNYSSELNVNALELDDSALYLCASSFDREAYNEQFFGPGTRLTVL.

This rearrangement joins TRBV6-5 to TRBJ1-4; D might be TRBD1 (5 bases). Trimming removed 6 bases from V and 3 bases from J, with 14 bases in between. CDR1 and CDR2 (germline): MNHEY, SVGAGI. The CDR3 contains 15 residues. The CDR3 here is CASRSTGTANEKLFF. The CDR3 region has the DNA TGTGCCAGCAGGTCTACCGGGACGGCTAATGAAAAACTGTTTTTT.

The chain joins TRBV7-2 to TRBJ1-3; 7 bases match TRBD1. The CDR3 is made up of 14 amino acids. With 5 bases clipped from V and 0 bases from J, the junction kept 1 base outside the gene matches. CDR1 and CDR2 from the germline V gene are SGHTA and FQGNSA. CDR3 region: CASSGTVSGNTIYF. In nucleotides, the CDR3 is TGTGCCAGCAGCGGGACAGTCTCTGGAAACACCATATATTTT.

This clone showed up just once. The rearrangement links TRBV2 to TRBJ2-2; maybe TRBD1 (6 bases). The germline CDR1 and CDR2 sequences are SNHLY and FYNNEI. This CDR3 comprises 14 residues. V lost 2 bases, J lost 4 bases, and 8 bases lay in between. CDR3 in DNA: TGTGCCAGCAGTGAAATCAGGGGCACCGGGGAGCTGTTTTTT. It translates to CASSEIRGTGELFF.

The chain carries TRBV15 and TRBJ1-1, with 7 bases fitting TRBD1. The V gene end was trimmed by 1 base and the J gene end by 0 bases; junction bases not matched to a gene: 2. CDR3 length equals 15 residues. Germline V gene sequence: CDR1 LNHNV, CDR2 YYDKDF (reference sequence). CDR3 sequence reads: CATSRAGTVNTEAFF. The CDR3 region has the DNA TGTGCCACCAGCAGAGCTGGGACAGTGAACACTGAAGCTTTCTTT.

The chain links TRBV29-1 to TRBJ2-5, with 8 positions matching TRBD2. Losses at the gene ends were 7 bases for V and 5 bases for J; bases not matched to a gene: 6. This CDR3 contains 12 residues. CDR1 is SQVTM, CDR2 ANQGSEA, per germline. CDR3 coding DNA: TGCAGCGGGCGGGGGGCTAGCGAGACCCAGTACTTC. Its translation: CSGRGASETQYF.

This sequence joins TRBV5-1 and TRBJ2-3; TRBD2 agrees at 8 bases. CDR1 is SGHRS and CDR2 is YFSETQ in the germline V gene. J was trimmed by 1 base and V by 1 base; bases with no gene match: 8. The CDR3 is 17 amino acids. In DNA form, the CDR3 reads TGCGCCAGCAGCTTGCAGTTGTGGCGGGGGGGCACAGATACGCAGTATTTT. Protein product: CASSLQLWRGGTDTQYF.

The chain is built from TRBV7-9 and TRBJ1-2; no clear D gene. This CDR3 is 13 amino acids long. CDR1 is SEHNR and CDR2 is FQNEAQ in the germline V gene (reference sequence). Trimming removed 7 bases at V and 2 bases at J, with 11 bases between. CDR3 amino acids: CASTMSENYGYTF. CDR3 DNA: TGTGCCAGCACCATGTCAGAGAACTATGGCTACACCTTC.

This chain joins TRBV18 and TRBJ1-2; D remains unclear. Per germline, CDR1 KGHSH and CDR2 LQKENI. This CDR3 is 14 amino acids long. V lost 4 bases and J lost 1, with 10 bases in between. CDR3 sequence: CASSRLTDNYGYTF. The CDR3 DNA sequence: TGTGCCAGCTCACGGTTGACGGATAACTATGGCTACACCTTC.

V gene TRBV30 combines with J gene TRBJ1-2; TRBD1 matches at 7 bases. Losses at the gene ends were 0 bases for V and 3 bases for J; bases not matched to a gene: 4. Per the germline V gene, CDR1 is GTSNPN and CDR2 is SVGIG (reference sequence). The CDR3 spans 14 residues. CDR3 DNA: TGTGCCTGGAGTGTACAGGGGTGGTACTATGGCTACACCTTC. Its translation is CAWSVQGWYYGYTF.

V gene TRBV7-9 combines with J gene TRBJ1-2; D possibly corresponds to TRBD1 (6 bases). The CDR3 totals 16 residues. CDR1 SEHNR and CDR2 FQNEAQ come from the germline V gene (reference sequence). The V end lost 1 base, the J end lost 5 bases, and 17 bases lay between the germline ends. CDR3 in DNA: TGTGCCAGCAGCTTAGGGCCACAAGGGGGGGTGTATGGCTACACCTTC. This codes for CASSLGPQGGVYGYTF.

The rearrangement uses TRBV3-1 (or the pseudogene TRBV3-2) and TRBJ2-1; 7 nucleotides align to TRBD2. The CDR3 has 15 amino acids. Germline V gene sequence: CDR1 LGHDT, CDR2 YNNKEL (reference sequence). V lost 1 base and J lost 7; bases outside the gene matches: 7. The CDR3, as DNA: TGTGCCAGCAGCCAAGTACGGGGGGTAGGAAATGAGCAGTTCTTC. It codes for CASSQVRGVGNEQFF.

The rearrangement uses TRBV24-1 and TRBJ1-2, with 12 bases fitting TRBD1. Per germline, CDR1 KGHDR and CDR2 SFDVKD. With V trimmed by 3 bases and J by 8 bases, 6 bases remained unmatched. The CDR3 covers 15 residues. CDR3 loop: CATSDPGQGAQGYTF. The DNA of the CDR3 is TGTGCCACCAGTGATCCGGGACAGGGGGCACAAGGCTACACCTTC.

This sequence joins TRBV7-9 and TRBJ2-1, with TRBD2 identical over 9 bases. Looked up from germline, CDR1 is SEHNR and CDR2 is FQNEAQ (reference sequence). The CDR3 runs 15 residues. J lost 7 bases, V lost 5 bases, and 9 bases had no gene match. Here the CDR3 DNA reads TGTGCCAGCAGCCCGCGGGAGGGCCTTTATAATGAGCAGTTCTTC. It is translated as CASSPREGLYNEQFF.

The chain uses TRBV7-2 and TRBJ2-5; perhaps TRBD2 as D (7 bases). V lost 6 bases and J lost 4, with 18 bases in between. Per the germline V gene, CDR1 is SGHTA and CDR2 is FQGNSA. The CDR3 runs to 15 residues. The CDR3 region is CASSRGATARETQYF. CDR3 coding DNA: TGTGCCAGCAGTCGGGGGGCAACCGCTAGAGAGACCCAGTACTTC.

This clone is a singleton in its sample. As DNA, the CDR3 is TGTGCCACCAGTGATTTGCAGCGGCAGTCGGGAGCTTTCTTT. Its translation: CATSDLQRQSGAFF. The chain uses TRBV24-1 and TRBJ1-1; D gene unclear. Trimming removed 0 bases from V and 10 bases from J, with 14 bases in between. From germline, CDR1 is KGHDR and CDR2 SFDVKD. This CDR3 comprises 14 residues.

The chain employs TRBV7-9 and TRBJ2-1; 10 bases match TRBD2. V shed 5 bases and J 9 bases; nucleotides not matched to a gene: 7. Germline lookup yields CDR1 SEHNR and CDR2 FQNEAQ (reference sequence). CDR3 size: 14 residues. The CDR3 spells CASSRSSGGGEQFF. CDR3 nucleotides: TGTGCCAGCAGCCGATCTAGCGGGGGAGGTGAGCAGTTCTTC.

The sample holds a few counts of this clone. The rearrangement joins TRBV7-9 to TRBJ2-1; D is unclear. Trimming cost V 5 bases and J 0 bases, with 11 bases left between them. Germline CDR1 SEHNR, CDR2 FQNEAQ (reference sequence). CDR3 length: 15 amino acids. CDR3 nucleotide sequence: TGTGCCAGCAGCCCCGGTCCGATCTCCTACAATGAGCAGTTCTTC. Its translation: CASSPGPISYNEQFF.

V is TRBV6-5 and J is TRBJ2-2; 8 nucleotides align to TRBD1. Losses at the gene ends were 8 bases for V and 4 bases for J; bases not matched to a gene: 6. Germline V lookup: CDR1 MNHEY, CDR2 SVGAGI. The CDR3 runs 14 residues. The DNA of the CDR3 is TGTGCCAGCCGGGCGGGACAGGTCACCGGGGAGCTGTTTTTT. Amino acids: CASRAGQVTGELFF.

CDR3 protein: CASSQVTTGWGEQFF. CDR3 in DNA: TGTGCCAGCAGCCAGGTAACGACAGGGTGGGGTGAGCAGTTCTTC. The V and J genes are TRBV3-1 (or the pseudogene TRBV3-2) and TRBJ2-1, with TRBD1 matching over 7 bases. The CDR3 covers 15 residues. The J segment lost 9 bases and the V segment lost 3 bases, leaving 11 bases of the junction unmatched. Germline loops: CDR1 LGHDT, CDR2 YNNKEL (reference sequence).

J is TRBJ1-4 and V is TRBV7-2; TRBD1 is a possible D gene (5 bases). In germline, CDR1 is SGHTA, CDR2 FQGNSA. V dropped 2 bases and J dropped 4 bases, with 8 bases sitting between them. The CDR3 runs to 14 residues. The CDR3 region is CASSLPGYNEKLFF. CDR3 DNA sequence: TGTGCCAGCAGCTTACCAGGGTATAATGAAAAACTGTTTTTT.

This clone occurred once. J is TRBJ2-7 and V is TRBV6-2 or TRBV6-3, with 9 bases that match TRBD1. The germline gives CDR1 MNHEY, CDR2 SVGEGT. The V and J ends lost 0 bases and 3 bases, in that order; junction bases with no gene match: 9. This CDR3 contains 17 residues. The CDR3 nucleotides are TGTGCCAGCAGTTACTCGATGCCCGGGACAGGGAGCTACGAGCAGTACTTC. Translation gives CASSYSMPGTGSYEQYF.